This TCR beta chain was sequenced in a study of T cells in Graves' hyperthyroidism and ophthalmopathy. Study overall: It was at initial diagnosis, before any treatment, that peripheral blood was collected. Study observations and caveats: Expanded thyroid clonotypes (above 0.001) were mostly also found in blood.

The V and J ends lost 6 bases and 0 bases respectively, with 13 bases between them. The CDR3 spans 16 residues. CDR1 is SGHTS and CDR2 is YDEGEE in the germline V gene. RNA transcripts yielded amplified TCR beta CDR3 regions. Researchers ran a first-round RT-PCR on the TCR CDR3 using the HTBI primer set. TCRdb reanalysed the multiplex PCR reads using MiXCR and keeps one entry per CDR3 protein. Here the sample spans hundreds of thousands of distinct CDR3 sequences, roughly 15% being singletons. This clonotype came up many times. Its specificity is not known. Diagnosis rested on symptoms, serum thyroxine and TRAb, thyroid ultrasound, and orbital computed tomography. From under 12 ml of fresh peripheral blood, PBMCs were isolated.

Specimen: blood. This receptor was obtained from a woman in her forties with Graves' ophthalmopathy. The chain carries TRBV5-8 and TRBJ2-6, with D hard to call. CDR3 in DNA: TGTGCCAGCATAGGCAGTTCTCACTCTGGGGCCAACGTCCTGACTTTC. It encodes CASIGSSHSGANVLTF.